This TCR beta chain was sequenced for a study of monozygotic twins with inflammatory bowel disease (dated by TCRdb to between 2017 and 2020). Looking at the study overall: In total, roughly 28 monozygotic twin pairs made up the full study: 19 Danish pairs, all IBD-discordant, plus nine German pairs, of which four were IBD-concordant and five were IBD-discordant. Disease-associated traits were sought mainly through comparisons between IBD patients and their genetically identical healthy co-twins within discordant pairs. Each individual had, on average, about 151 000 unique TCRalpha sequences and 181 000 unique TCRbeta sequences available for analysis.

The full study reports these points: The analysis was unable to tell different T cell subtypes apart. The results gave no support for a single strong signal or clonotype linked to IBD. No difference in repertoire similarity was observed between concordant and discordant twins, possibly owing to limited statistical power. A decrease in TCRbeta repertoire diversity, as measured by inverse Simpson index, was observed in IBD patients compared with their healthy co-twins. Differing immunosuppressive treatments among patients may have added background noise and inter-individual variability to the repertoires. Compared with healthy twins, IBD patients had fewer clonotypes in common with other individuals, a difference most pronounced in patients showing signs of disease activity.

To note about this clonotype: Its cognate antigen has yet to be identified.

The method was 5' RACE. Each TCR library was prepared from 3,000 to 4,000 ng of total RNA. cDNA was synthesized with SMARTScribe reverse transcriptase in eight separate reactions per sample. During cDNA synthesis, template switching was used to introduce unique molecular identifiers that contained a 6-nucleotide sample barcode. Two nested PCRs of roughly 16 and 10 cycles amplified the TCRalpha and TCRbeta cDNA, and bead purification followed each PCR. Before amplification, the cDNA was both treated with uracil DNA-glycosylase and purified with the QIAquick PCR purification kit. In the second PCR, Illumina TruSeq-compatible adapters and sample-specific barcodes were added. Library quality and concentration were assessed using TapeStation and Qubit, and roughly 5 ng of each library was pooled. Pooled libraries were sequenced on an Illumina HiSeq2500 single-index Rapid Run with 2 x 100 bp reads and custom sequencing primers. The paper's data handling went like this. MiGEC version 1.2.6 was used for UMI-based consensus assembly to correct PCR and sequencing errors. MiXCR version 2.1.1 was used to carry out V(D)J alignment, clonotype assembly and CDR3 extraction. To normalise gene usage, clonotype sharing and MAIT/NKT TCR abundance, the analysis used the top 1000, 10 000 and 20 000 clonotypes per sample. Diversity was computed as the inverse Simpson index with the vegan R package after downsampling to 27 000 UMIs. Paired Mann-Whitney U tests on discordant twin pairs were used, with Benjamini-Hochberg multiple-testing correction. One entry per CDR3 protein sequence results from the TCRdb reprocessing of the reads, with DNA left out. Clone size and V and J calls follow TCRdb, not the original study. This sample's table contains fewer than 200,000 distinct CDR3 sequences. Of the sample, about 2.4% is held by the ten largest clones.

From each donor, an approximately 2.4 ml peripheral blood sample was drawn into PAXgene tubes and stored at -80 degrees C. Total RNA was isolated from whole blood with the PAXgene blood miRNA kit on an automated QIAcube, without T cell sorting. Peripheral blood from monozygotic twin pairs, either concordant or discordant for inflammatory bowel disease, underwent deep TCRalpha and TCRbeta repertoire profiling that used unique molecular barcoding. For every twin pair, smoking habits were documented, and each individual was categorised as a current, former or never smoker. The source material was blood. The sequence was obtained from a human donor with ulcerative colitis or Crohn's disease, or a healthy co-twin of an affected twin (not recorded which).

This receptor carries the CDR3 CASSSYSGEQFF. The chain employs TRBV7-2 and TRBJ2-1. The CDR3 runs 12 residues from the cysteine to the phenylalanine. No DNA has been recorded. CDR1 SGHTA and CDR2 FQGNSA were looked up in the germline V gene.